In its sample, the clone carrying this T cell receptor beta chain was seen a few times. As yet, its antigen is unknown. TCRdb's table, derived via immunoSEQ multiplex PCR, lists solely in-frame clones and lacks some. Seen here are over 450,000 clones, 80% to 90% observed once, and the top ten hold 1.5% to 2%. The sample comes from a study of Ad26.COV2.S vaccination and SARS-CoV-2 variants. Broader study findings: Researchers cautioned that TCR breadth and depth analyses may have underestimated total T cell responses.

Noted treatment: 15 to 20 received Ad26.COV2.S at low or high dose, single or two shots; about 5 received placebo; per-sample allocation not given. Samples were taken on day 63 after the first vaccine or placebo injection. In Boston, the donor was an adult between 18-55 years of age. The CDR3 spans 17 residues. Germline V gene data show CDR1 as MGHRA and CDR2 as YSYEKL. The ends were cut back, 2 bases at V and 11 bases at J, with 27 bases in the middle. This chain connects TRBV4-1 to TRBJ1-1; D is possibly TRBD1 (5 bases). The sequence was collected from a person between 18 and 59 years old who received the Ad26.COV2.S COVID-19 vaccine or a placebo. The sample was peripheral blood, taken in a trial of Ad26.COV2.S vaccine versus placebo. CDR3 sequence reads: CASSQPLRPSGVGDAFF. CDR3 nucleotides: TGCGCCAGCAGCCAACCCCTTAGGCCCTCCGGGGTAGGGGATGCTTTCTTT.